This TCR beta chain stems from a study of blood T cell repertoires in COVID-19. The CDR3 is 17 residues long. The germline V gene has CDR1 LNHDA and CDR2 SQIVND (reference sequence). J gave up 0 bases and V 3 bases, and 7 bases lay outside the gene matches. This table comes from immunoSEQ multiplex PCR, and its TCRdb copy is limited to in-frame clones, with some not included. The repertoire holds approximately 100,000 clones, with 85% to 90% as singletons. This TCR came from a woman between 65 and 79 years old with acute or convalescent COVID-19. The sequenced sample consisted of peripheral blood. The chain couples TRBV19 to TRBJ2-1, with 8 positions matching TRBD2. CDR3 DNA sequence: TGTGCCAGTAGTATTTTCGGGGGGGGTTTCTCCTACAATGAGCAGTTCTTC. Its translation: CASSIFGGGFSYNEQFF.